This T cell receptor (beta chain) was identified during a study of CD8 T cells in Susac syndrome. After removal of 6 bases from V and 4 bases from J, the junction contained 8 bases not matched to a gene. This CDR3 has 15 residues. RNA in amounts of roughly 0.5 to 1 ug was reverse transcribed with random hexamers. Using its own MiXCR run on the immunoSEQ multiplex PCR reads, TCRdb lists one record per CDR3 protein. This table holds roughly 100,000 distinct CDR3 sequences, approximately 93% found once. This clonotype has only one observation. This clonotype originated in a human donor with Susac syndrome. The chain is built from TRBV23-1 and TRBJ2-2; TRBD1 aligns across 7 bases. TRBV23-1 is given ORF status, its function remaining uncertain. Specimen: CD8+ T cells from PBMCs. The CDR3 loop is CASSQYYRGTGELFF. CDR3 sequence (DNA): TGCGCCAGCAGCCAGTACTACAGGGGCACCGGGGAGCTGTTTTTT.